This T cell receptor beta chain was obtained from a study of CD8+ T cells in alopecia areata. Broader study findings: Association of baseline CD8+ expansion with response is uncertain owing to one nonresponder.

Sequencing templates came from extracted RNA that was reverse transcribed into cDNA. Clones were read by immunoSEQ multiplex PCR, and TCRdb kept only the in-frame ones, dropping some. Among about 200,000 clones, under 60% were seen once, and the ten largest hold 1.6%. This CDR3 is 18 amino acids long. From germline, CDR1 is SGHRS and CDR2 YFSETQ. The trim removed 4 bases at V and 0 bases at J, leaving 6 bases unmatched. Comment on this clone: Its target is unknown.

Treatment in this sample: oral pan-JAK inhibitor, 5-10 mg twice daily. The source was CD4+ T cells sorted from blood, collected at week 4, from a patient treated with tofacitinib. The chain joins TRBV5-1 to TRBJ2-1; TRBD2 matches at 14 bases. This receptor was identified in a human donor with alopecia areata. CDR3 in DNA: TGCGCCAGCAGCGCGGGACTAGCGGGGGCCAGCTCCTACAATGAGCAGTTCTTC. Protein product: CASSAGLAGASSYNEQFF.